The 4 T cell receptor beta chains reported below all come from one sample, sequenced in a study of blood T cell repertoires in COVID-19. Method: immunoSEQ multiplex PCR; TCRdb's copy keeps in-frame clones and lacks some. The sample consists of 300,000 or so clones, 90% of them appearing once. The sequenced sample was PBMCs or T cells enriched from blood (not recorded which). These receptors came from a man in his fifties or sixties who had recovered from COVID-19.

This chain uses TRBV6-2 or TRBV6-3 with TRBJ2-7, with TRBD2 matching over 10 bases. The CDR3 has 14 amino acids. Trimming at V came to 5 bases and at J to 4 bases, leaving 5 bases not matched to a gene. CDR1 is MNHEY, CDR2 SVGEGT, per germline. CDR3 sequence reads: CASSLAGVWYEQYF. CDR3 DNA: TGTGCCAGCAGTCTAGCGGGAGTTTGGTACGAGCAGTACTTC.

The chain carries TRBV4-2 and TRBJ1-3; a weak D match, TRBD1 (5 bases). The CDR3 is 17 residues long. Germline V gene data show CDR1 as LGHNA and CDR2 as YNFKEQ. V lost 0 bases and J 0 bases, leaving 12 bases between the germline ends. The CDR3: CASSQDGAGSSGNTIYF. The CDR3 DNA follows: TGTGCCAGCAGCCAAGATGGGGCAGGCAGCTCTGGAAACACCATATATTTT.

In regard to this clone: Different DNA sequences within this sample yield the same CDR3. The chain carries TRBV4-3 and TRBJ1-1; D not resolved. V was shortened by 0 bases and J by 0 bases, with 8 bases between the two germline ends. Germline V gene data show CDR1 as LGHNA and CDR2 as YSLEER. The CDR3 totals 15 residues. The CDR3 spells CASSQDGGVNTEAFF. The CDR3 nucleotides are TGCGCCAGCAGCCAAGATGGCGGAGTGAACACTGAAGCTTTCTTT.

This clone was found once. The chain employs TRBV2 and TRBJ2-5, with 7 bases aligning to TRBD1. Germline V gene sequence: CDR1 SNHLY, CDR2 FYNNEI. The CDR3 is made up of 13 amino acids. V was clipped by 5 bases and J by 5 bases; unmatched bases: 5. This CDR3 is CASSQQGYETQYF. In DNA form, the CDR3 reads TGTGCCAGCAGTCAACAGGGGTACGAGACCCAGTACTTC.